A single sample gave rise to the 2 T cell receptor beta chains below, sequenced in a study of shared clonotypes between healthy human individuals. Sequencing was performed with immunoSEQ multiplex PCR; in TCRdb, only in-frame clones are kept and a portion is missing. The table lists roughly 650,000 clones, 95% to 98% of them singletons, with about 0.057% in the top ten. The sequencing sample was made of naive CD4+ T cells sorted from blood. Regarding subset: CD45RA+ positively selected. The receptors were gathered from a woman in her 30s in good health.

The chain joins TRBV25-1 to TRBJ1-5; TRBD1 matches at 10 bases. V trimming: 3 bases; J trimming: 2 bases; junction bases outside the gene matches: 1. CDR3 length: 15 residues. The germline V gene encodes CDR1 MGHDK and CDR2 SYGVNS. The CDR3 region is CASSDGQGGNQPQHF. The CDR3 DNA sequence: TGTGCCAGCAGTGACGGACAGGGGGGCAATCAGCCCCAGCATTTT.

This chain joins TRBV6-6 and TRBJ2-1; 10 bases map to TRBD2. V shed 6 bases and J 2 bases; nucleotides not matched to a gene: 4. The CDR3 is made up of 15 amino acids. CDR1 MNHNY and CDR2 SVGAGI come from the germline V gene (reference sequence). CDR3 in amino acids: CASSSSGRAYNEQFF. Written as DNA, the CDR3 is TGTGCCAGCAGCTCCAGCGGGAGGGCCTACAATGAGCAGTTCTTC.